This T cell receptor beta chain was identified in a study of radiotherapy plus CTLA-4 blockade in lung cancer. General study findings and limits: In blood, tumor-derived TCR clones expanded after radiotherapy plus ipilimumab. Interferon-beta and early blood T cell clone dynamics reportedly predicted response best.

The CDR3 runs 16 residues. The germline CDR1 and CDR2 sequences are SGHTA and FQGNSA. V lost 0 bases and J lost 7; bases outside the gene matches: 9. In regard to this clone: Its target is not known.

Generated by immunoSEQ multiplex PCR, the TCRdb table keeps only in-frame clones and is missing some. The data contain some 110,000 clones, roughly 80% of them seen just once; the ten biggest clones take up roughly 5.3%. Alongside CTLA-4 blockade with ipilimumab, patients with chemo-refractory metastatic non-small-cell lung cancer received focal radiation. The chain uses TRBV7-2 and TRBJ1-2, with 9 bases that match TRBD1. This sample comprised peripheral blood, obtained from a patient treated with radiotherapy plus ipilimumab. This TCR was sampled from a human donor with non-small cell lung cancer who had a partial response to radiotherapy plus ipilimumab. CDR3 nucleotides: TGTGCCAGCAGCTTAGCGAGCACAGGGGGCATTGGTGGCTACACCTTC. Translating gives CASSLASTGGIGGYTF.